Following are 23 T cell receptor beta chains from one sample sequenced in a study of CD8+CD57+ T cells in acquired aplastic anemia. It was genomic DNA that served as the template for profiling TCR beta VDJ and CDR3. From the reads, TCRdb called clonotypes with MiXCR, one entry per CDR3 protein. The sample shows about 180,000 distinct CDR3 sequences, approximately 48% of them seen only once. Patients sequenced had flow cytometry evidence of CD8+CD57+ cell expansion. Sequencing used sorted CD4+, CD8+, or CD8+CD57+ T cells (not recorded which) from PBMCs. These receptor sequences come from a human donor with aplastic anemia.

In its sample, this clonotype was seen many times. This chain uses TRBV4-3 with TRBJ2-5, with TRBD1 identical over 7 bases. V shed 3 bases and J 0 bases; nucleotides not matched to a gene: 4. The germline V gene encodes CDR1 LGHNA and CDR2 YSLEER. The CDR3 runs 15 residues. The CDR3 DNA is TGCGCCAGCAGCCATGCGGACAGGTACCAAGAGACCCAGTACTTC. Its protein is CASSHADRYQETQYF.

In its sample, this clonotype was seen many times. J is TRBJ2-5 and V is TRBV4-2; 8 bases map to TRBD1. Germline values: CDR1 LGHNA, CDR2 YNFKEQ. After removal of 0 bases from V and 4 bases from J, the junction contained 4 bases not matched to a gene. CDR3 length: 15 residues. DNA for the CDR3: TGTGCCAGCAGCCAAGAAGGACAGGGCGGAGAGACCCAGTACTTC. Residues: CASSQEGQGGETQYF.

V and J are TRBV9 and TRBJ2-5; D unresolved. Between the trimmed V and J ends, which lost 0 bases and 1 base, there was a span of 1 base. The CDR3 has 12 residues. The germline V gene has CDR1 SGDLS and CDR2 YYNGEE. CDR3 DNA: TGTGCCAGCAGCGTAGCCCAAGAGACCCAGTACTTC. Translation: CASSVAQETQYF.

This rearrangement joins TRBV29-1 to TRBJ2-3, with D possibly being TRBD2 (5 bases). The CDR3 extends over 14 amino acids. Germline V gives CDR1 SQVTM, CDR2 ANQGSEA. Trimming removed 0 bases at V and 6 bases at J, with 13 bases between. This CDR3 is CSVEERGRSDTQYF. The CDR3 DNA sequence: TGCAGCGTTGAAGAACGAGGGCGCAGCGATACGCAGTATTTT.

The CDR3 nucleotides read TGTGCCATCAGTGAGTGGCAGTCCTACGAGCAGTACTTC. This gives the protein CAISEWQSYEQYF. This sequence joins TRBV10-3 and TRBJ2-7; D is unresolved. The CDR3 runs 13 residues. Looked up from germline, CDR1 is ENHRY and CDR2 is SYGVKD. The V end lost 1 base, the J end lost 1 base, and 5 bases lay between the germline ends.

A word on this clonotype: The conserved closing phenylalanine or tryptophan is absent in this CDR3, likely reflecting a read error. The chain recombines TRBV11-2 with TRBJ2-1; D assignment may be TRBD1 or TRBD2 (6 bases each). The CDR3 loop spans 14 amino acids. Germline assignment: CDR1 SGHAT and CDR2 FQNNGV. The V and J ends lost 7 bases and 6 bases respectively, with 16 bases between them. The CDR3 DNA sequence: TGTGCCAGCACCCCCGGGGGCAGCGGCAATGAGCAGTTCCTC. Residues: CASTPGGSGNEQFL.

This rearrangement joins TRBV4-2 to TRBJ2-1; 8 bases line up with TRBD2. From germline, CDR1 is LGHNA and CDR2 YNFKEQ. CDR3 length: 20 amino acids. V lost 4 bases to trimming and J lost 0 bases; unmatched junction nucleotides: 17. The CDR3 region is CASSPFRGAGALSSYNEQFF. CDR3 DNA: TGTGCCAGCAGCCCCTTTAGGGGAGCGGGGGCTTTAAGCTCCTACAATGAGCAGTTCTTC.

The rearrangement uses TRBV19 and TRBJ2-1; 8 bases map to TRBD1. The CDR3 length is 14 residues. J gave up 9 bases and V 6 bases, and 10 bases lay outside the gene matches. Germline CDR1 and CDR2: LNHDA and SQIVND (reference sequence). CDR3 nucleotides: TGTGCCAGTAGCCCAAAGACAGGGGCGGTTGAGCAGTTCTTC. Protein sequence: CASSPKTGAVEQFF.

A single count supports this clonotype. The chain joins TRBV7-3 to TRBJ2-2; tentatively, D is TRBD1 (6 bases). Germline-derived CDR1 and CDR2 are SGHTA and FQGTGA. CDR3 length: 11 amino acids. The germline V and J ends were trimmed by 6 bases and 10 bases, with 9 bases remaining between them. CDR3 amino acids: CASRSGQELFF. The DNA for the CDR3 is TGTGCCAGCAGGTCGGGACAGGAGCTGTTTTTT.

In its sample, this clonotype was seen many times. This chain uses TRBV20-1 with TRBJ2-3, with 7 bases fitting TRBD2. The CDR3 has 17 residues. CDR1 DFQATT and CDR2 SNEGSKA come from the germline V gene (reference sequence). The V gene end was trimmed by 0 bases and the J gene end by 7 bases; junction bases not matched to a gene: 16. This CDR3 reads CSARDDLASGLSYTQYF. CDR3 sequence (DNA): TGCAGTGCTAGAGATGATTTGGCTAGCGGCCTGAGCTATACGCAGTATTTT.

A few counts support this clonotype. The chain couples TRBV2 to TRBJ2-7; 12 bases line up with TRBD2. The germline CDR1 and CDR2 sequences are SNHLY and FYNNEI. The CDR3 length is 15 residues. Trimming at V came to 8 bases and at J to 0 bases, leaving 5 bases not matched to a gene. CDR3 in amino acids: CASAAGLAGSYEQYF. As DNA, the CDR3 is TGTGCCAGCGCAGCGGGACTAGCGGGCTCCTACGAGCAGTACTTC.

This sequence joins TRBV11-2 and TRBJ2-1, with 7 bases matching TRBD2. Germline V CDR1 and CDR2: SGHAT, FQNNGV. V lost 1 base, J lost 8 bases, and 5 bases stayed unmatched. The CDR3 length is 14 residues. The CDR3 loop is CASSLVGGGDEQFF. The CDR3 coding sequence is TGTGCCAGCAGCTTAGTCGGGGGAGGGGATGAGCAGTTCTTC.

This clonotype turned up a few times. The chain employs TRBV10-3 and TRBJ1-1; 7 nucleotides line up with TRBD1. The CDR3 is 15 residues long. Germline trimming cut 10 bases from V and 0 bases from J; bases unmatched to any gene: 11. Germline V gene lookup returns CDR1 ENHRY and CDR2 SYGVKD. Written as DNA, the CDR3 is TGTGCCAGCAGCGGGGGGGGGACAGTGAACACTGAAGCTTTCTTT. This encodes CASSGGGTVNTEAFF.

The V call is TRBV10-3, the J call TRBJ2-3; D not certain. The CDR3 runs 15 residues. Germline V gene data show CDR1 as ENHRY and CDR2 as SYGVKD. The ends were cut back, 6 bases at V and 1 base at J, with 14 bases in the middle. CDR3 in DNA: TGTGCCATCAGCGGGTCCGTTACAGGCACAGATACGCAGTATTTT. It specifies CAISGSVTGTDTQYF.

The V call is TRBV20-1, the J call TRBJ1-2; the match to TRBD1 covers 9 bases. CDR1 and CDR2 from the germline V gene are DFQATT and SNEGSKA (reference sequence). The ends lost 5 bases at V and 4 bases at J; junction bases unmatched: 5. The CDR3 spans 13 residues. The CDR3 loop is CSAGDRASYGYTF. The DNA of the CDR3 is TGCAGTGCTGGGGACAGGGCGAGCTATGGCTACACCTTC.

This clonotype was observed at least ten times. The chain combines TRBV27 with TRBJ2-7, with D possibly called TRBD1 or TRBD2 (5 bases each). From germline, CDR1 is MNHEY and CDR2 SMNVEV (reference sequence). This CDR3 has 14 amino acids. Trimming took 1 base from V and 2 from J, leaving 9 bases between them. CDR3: CASSLWGTPYEQYF. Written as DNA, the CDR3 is TGTGCCAGCAGTTTATGGGGGACGCCCTACGAGCAGTACTTC.

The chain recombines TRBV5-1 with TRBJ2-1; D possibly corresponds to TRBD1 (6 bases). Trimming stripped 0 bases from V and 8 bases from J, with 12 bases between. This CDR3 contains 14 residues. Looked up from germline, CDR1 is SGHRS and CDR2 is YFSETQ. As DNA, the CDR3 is TGCGCCAGCAGCTTGGGGCAGGGGAGAGATGAGCAGTTCTTC. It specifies CASSLGQGRDEQFF.

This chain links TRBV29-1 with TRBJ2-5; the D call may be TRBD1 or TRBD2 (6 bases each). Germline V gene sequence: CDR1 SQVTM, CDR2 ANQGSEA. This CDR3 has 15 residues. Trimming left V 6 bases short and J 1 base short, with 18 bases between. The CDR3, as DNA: TGCAGCGTCCCGGCGCCGGGGGCCTTCCAAGAGACCCAGTACTTC. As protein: CSVPAPGAFQETQYF.

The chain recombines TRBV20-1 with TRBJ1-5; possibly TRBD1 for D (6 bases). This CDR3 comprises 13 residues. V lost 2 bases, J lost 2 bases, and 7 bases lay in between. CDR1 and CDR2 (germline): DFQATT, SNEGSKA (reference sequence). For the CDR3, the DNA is TGCAGTGCTAGACAGGGGCGCAATCAGCCCCAGCATTTT. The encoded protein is CSARQGRNQPQHF.

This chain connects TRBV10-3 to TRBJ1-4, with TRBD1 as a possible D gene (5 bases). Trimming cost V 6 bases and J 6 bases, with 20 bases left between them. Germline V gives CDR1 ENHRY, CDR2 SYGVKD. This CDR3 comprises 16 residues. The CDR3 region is CAIRRDPGSGDEKLFF. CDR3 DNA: TGTGCCATCAGGAGGGATCCAGGGTCGGGGGATGAAAAACTGTTTTTT.

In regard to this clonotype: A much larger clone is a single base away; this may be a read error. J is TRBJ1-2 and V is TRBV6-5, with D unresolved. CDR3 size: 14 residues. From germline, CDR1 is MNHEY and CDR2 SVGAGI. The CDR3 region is CASSYTAGNYDYTF. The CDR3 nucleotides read TGTGCCAGCAGTTACACAGCAGGCAACTATGACTACACCTTC.

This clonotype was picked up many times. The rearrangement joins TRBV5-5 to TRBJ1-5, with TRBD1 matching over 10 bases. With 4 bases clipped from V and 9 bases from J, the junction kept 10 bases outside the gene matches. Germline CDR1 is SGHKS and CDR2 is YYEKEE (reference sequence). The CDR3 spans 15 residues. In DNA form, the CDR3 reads TGTGCCAGCAGCCTACAGACAGGGGGCTTTCGGCCCCAGCATTTT. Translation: CASSLQTGGFRPQHF.

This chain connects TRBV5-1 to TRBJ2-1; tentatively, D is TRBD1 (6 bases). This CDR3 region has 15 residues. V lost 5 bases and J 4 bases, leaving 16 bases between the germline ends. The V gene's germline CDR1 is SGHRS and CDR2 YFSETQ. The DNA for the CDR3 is TGCGCCAGCAGTCTAGAAAGGACAGATTACAATGAGCAGTTCTTC. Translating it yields CASSLERTDYNEQFF.